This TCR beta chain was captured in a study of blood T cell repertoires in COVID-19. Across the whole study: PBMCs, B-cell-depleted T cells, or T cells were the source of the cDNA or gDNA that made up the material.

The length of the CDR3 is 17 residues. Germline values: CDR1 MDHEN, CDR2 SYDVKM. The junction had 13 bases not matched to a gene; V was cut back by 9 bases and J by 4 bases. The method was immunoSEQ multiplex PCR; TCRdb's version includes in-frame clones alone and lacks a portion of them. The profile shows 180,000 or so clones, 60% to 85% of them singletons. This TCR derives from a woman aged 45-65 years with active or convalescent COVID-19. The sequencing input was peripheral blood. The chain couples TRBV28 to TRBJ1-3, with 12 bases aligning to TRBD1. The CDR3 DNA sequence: TGTGCCAGTTCCGGGACAGGGGGCCCCAAAGCCGGAAACACCATATATTTT. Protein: CASSGTGGPKAGNTIYF.